This T cell receptor beta chain was observed in a study of radiotherapy plus CTLA-4 blockade in lung cancer. The CDR3 sequence is 13 residues long. The V gene's germline CDR1 is GTSNPN and CDR2 SVGIG (reference sequence). Trimming pared 0 bases from V and 6 bases from J, leaving 10 bases between. Data came from immunoSEQ multiplex PCR; TCRdb stores just in-frame clones and leaves some out. Altogether 70,000 to 90,000 clones are present, around four fifths being singletons, with the ten largest covering under 9%. The rearrangement uses TRBV30 and TRBJ2-3, with D uncertain. This material consisted of peripheral blood, taken from a patient treated with radiotherapy plus ipilimumab. The source of this sequence is a human donor with non-small cell lung cancer who had a complete response to radiotherapy plus ipilimumab. The CDR3 nucleotides read TGTGCCTGGAGTGTACTATTTACGGATACGCAGTATTTT. This codes for CAWSVLFTDTQYF. Variable domain in full (rest from reference TRBV30 and TRBJ2-3): SQTIHQWPATLVQPVGSPLSLECTVEGTSNPNLYWYRQAAGRGLQLLFYSVGIGQISSEVPQNLSASRPQDRQFILSSKKLLLSDSGFYLCAWSVLFTDTQYFGPGTRLTVL.